Presented here are 11 T cell receptor beta chains from one specimen sequenced in a study of CD8+CD57+ T cells in acquired aplastic anemia. TCR beta VDJ and CDR3 profiling used genomic DNA as template. TCRdb redid the calling of the reads with MiXCR, one entry per CDR3 protein. The data hold about 180,000 distinct CDR3 sequences, with 45% to 60% observed a single time. CD8+CD57+ cell expansion had been shown by flow cytometry in patients chosen for sequencing. The sequenced sample was sorted CD4+, CD8+, or CD8+CD57+ T cells (not recorded which) from PBMCs. The receptors stem from a human donor with aplastic anemia.

This clonotype came up a few times. The chain couples TRBV29-1 to TRBJ2-5; D may be TRBD2 (6 bases). The CDR3 loop spans 11 amino acids. The V gene lost 7 bases and the J gene lost 2 bases, with 8 bases spanning the gap. Germline values: CDR1 SQVTM, CDR2 ANQGSEA. For the CDR3, the DNA is TGCAGCGGACTAGAGCAAGAGACCCAGTACTTC. This gives the protein CSGLEQETQYF. Supplemented by reference TRBV29-1 and TRBJ2-5, the full variable domain reads SAVISQKPSRDICQRGTSLTIQCQVDSQVTMMFWYRQQPGQSLTLIATANQGSEATYESGFVIDKFPISRPNLTFSTLTVSNMSPEDSSIYLCSGLEQETQYFGPGTRLLVL.

This chain links TRBV6-5 with TRBJ1-5; D might be TRBD1 (6 bases). V gave up 1 base and J gave up 11 bases, with 12 bases separating them. CDR3 size: 13 residues. Germline V gives CDR1 MNHEY, CDR2 SVGAGI. The CDR3 nucleotides read TGTGCCAGCAGTTACTATTGGAGGACAGCCCAGCATTTT. This sequence encodes CASSYYWRTAQHF.

As regards this clonotype: Possible read error: a much larger clone is one base away. The chain couples TRBV5-1 to TRBJ1-4; 7 bases align to TRBD1. Per the germline V gene, CDR1 is SGHRS and CDR2 is YFSETQ. The CDR3 contains 15 residues. The CDR3 nucleotides are TGCCCCAGCAGCTTAACGACAGGGAATAATGAAAAACTGTTTTTT. It specifies CPSSLTTGNNEKLFF.

With regard to this clonotype: Given the absence of the conserved phenylalanine or tryptophan at the CDR3 end, a read error is likely. This chain connects TRBV4-2 to TRBJ1-5; no firm D call. Germline V CDR1 and CDR2: LGHNA, YNFKEQ. CDR3 length: 17 amino acids. Trimming pared 2 bases from V and 0 bases from J, leaving 14 bases between. Here the CDR3 reads CASSQPSAYYSNQPQHL. The CDR3 DNA reads as TGTGCCAGCAGCCAACCTTCAGCGTATTATAGCAATCAGCCCCAGCATCTT.

The CDR3 nucleotides are TGTGCCACCAGTGACGTCGGGGGGGCTTCTTACAATGAGCAGTTCTTC. Translated: CATSDVGGASYNEQFF. This sequence joins TRBV24-1 and TRBJ2-1, with 8 bases lining up with TRBD2. CDR1 and CDR2 (germline): KGHDR, SFDVKD. V lost 4 bases and J lost 4; bases outside the gene matches: 8. This CDR3 is built from 16 residues.

In its sample, this clonotype was seen many times. The chain combines TRBV19 with TRBJ2-7; 9 bases fit TRBD1. Germline lookup yields CDR1 LNHDA and CDR2 SQIVND (reference sequence). The CDR3 sequence is 16 residues long. V trimming: 2 bases; J trimming: 0 bases; junction bases outside the gene matches: 5. The CDR3: CASSISGTGSSYEQYF. Here the CDR3 DNA reads TGTGCCAGTAGTATATCCGGGACAGGGTCCTCCTACGAGCAGTACTTC.

Of note for this clonotype: A much larger clone sits a single nucleotide away, making a read error possible. The chain couples TRBV6-1 to TRBJ1-2, with TRBD1 matching over 12 bases. Germline V lookup: CDR1 MNHNS, CDR2 SASEGT. J lost 6 bases, V lost 5 bases, and 7 bases had no gene match. The CDR3 consists of 15 residues. CDR3 coding DNA: TGTGCCAGCAGTCGACCGGGACAGGGGGCCCATGGCTACACCTTC. It is translated as CASSRPGQGAHGYTF.

This clonotype has at least ten counts. This chain links TRBV6-1 with TRBJ2-7; D possibly uses TRBD1 or TRBD2 (5 bases each). Germline CDR1 reads MNHNS; CDR2 reads SASEGT. The germline V and J ends were trimmed by 5 bases and 0 bases, with 11 bases remaining between them. The CDR3 loop spans 14 amino acids. Written as DNA, the CDR3 is TGTGCCAGCAGTCAGAGGGGTAGCTCCTACGAGCAGTACTTC. Translated: CASSQRGSSYEQYF.

The chain carries TRBV5-6 and TRBJ2-5; either TRBD1 or TRBD2 may supply D (7 bases each). Germline CDR1 and CDR2: SGHDT and YYEEEE. V lost 0 bases to trimming and J lost 5 bases, with 14 bases between them. This CDR3 has 15 amino acids. CDR3 amino acids: CASSLDGRGGETQYF. CDR3 bases: TGTGCCAGCAGCTTGGATGGCAGGGGGGGGGAGACCCAGTACTTC. Drawing the rest from reference TRBV5-6 and TRBJ2-5, the complete variable domain is DAGVTQSPTHLIKTRGQQVTLRCSPKSGHDTVSWYQQALGQGPQFIFQYYEEEERQRGNFPDRFSGHQFPNYSSELNVNALLLGDSALYLCASSLDGRGGETQYFGPGTRLLVL.

In this sample, this clonotype turned up a few times. One end of the junction fails to match germline, which may point to a read error. The chain carries TRBV24-1 and TRBJ2-3; 15 bases map to TRBD2. The CDR3 runs 16 residues. Germline V gene data show CDR1 as KGHDR and CDR2 as SFDVKD. The CDR3 spells CASSLAGTSGGYTQYF. CDR3 in DNA: TGTGCCAGCAGTTTAGCCGGGACTAGCGGGGGGTATACGCAGTATTTT.

This chain uses TRBV20-1 with TRBJ1-1; a possible D gene is TRBD1 (6 bases). V was clipped by 3 bases and J by 6 bases, with 17 bases between them. The CDR3 spans 14 residues. Germline CDR1 and CDR2: DFQATT and SNEGSKA (reference sequence). The CDR3: CSARKQGVLAEAFF. CDR3 sequence (DNA): TGCAGTGCTAGGAAACAGGGAGTTCTGGCTGAAGCTTTCTTT.